Listed below are T cell receptor beta chains from one sample, sequenced in a study of T cell responses to AZD1222 COVID-19 vaccine. The table came from immunoSEQ multiplex PCR; TCRdb's copy has only in-frame clones and leaves some out. The sample holds around 80,000 clones, approximately 83% seen once. Sequencing used peripheral blood, obtained 28 days after the second AZD1222 dose. These receptors came from an adult who received the AZD1222 COVID-19 vaccine. CDR3s include the opening cysteine and the closing phenylalanine or tryptophan. Fields, in order: clone size, J gene, D gene, V gene, CDR3 DNA, CDR3 protein. A D gene is named only where the DNA matches it firmly. Expanded clones are given a class, and other clones once, few, many or no size at all.

clone_size: NA; j_call: TRBJ1-4; d_call: TRBD1; v_call: TRBV28; cdr3_nt: TGTGCCAGCAGTTTCCCAGGGCAGGGGGTGACTAATGAAAAACTGTTTTTT; cdr3_aa: CASSFPGQGVTNEKLFF
clone_size: NA; j_call: TRBJ2-1; d_call: NA; v_call: TRBV13; cdr3_nt: TGTGCCAGCAGCCCACCGCTTGGCACCTACAATGAGCAGTTCTTC; cdr3_aa: CASSPPLGTYNEQFF
clone_size: NA; j_call: TRBJ2-2; d_call: NA; v_call: TRBV5-4; cdr3_nt: TGTGCCAGCAGCTTGGGTGCCGGGCATAACACCGGGGAGCTGTTTTTT; cdr3_aa: CASSLGAGHNTGELFF
clone_size: NA; j_call: TRBJ2-2; d_call: TRBD1; v_call: TRBV6-4; cdr3_nt: TGTGCCAGCAGCCGACAGGGGGGGGCCGGGGAGCTGTTTTTT; cdr3_aa: CASSRQGGAGELFF
clone_size: NA; j_call: TRBJ2-2; d_call: NA; v_call: TRBV6-1; cdr3_nt: TGTGCCAGCAGTGAAAATTGGGGTTACACCGGGGAGCTGTTTTTT; cdr3_aa: CASSENWGYTGELFF
clone_size: NA; j_call: TRBJ2-3; d_call: NA; v_call: TRBV28; cdr3_nt: TGTGCCAGCAGCGAGACAAGGACGCTTCGCACAGATACGCAGTATTTT; cdr3_aa: CASSETRTLRTDTQYF
clone_size: few; j_call: TRBJ1-1; d_call: NA; v_call: TRBV27; cdr3_nt: TGTGCCAGCAGAAGAACGAACACTGAAGCTTTCTTT; cdr3_aa: CASRRTNTEAFF
clone_size: NA; j_call: TRBJ1-6; d_call: NA; v_call: TRBV4-1; cdr3_nt: TGCGCCAGCAGCCGGACTGGGGACTATAATTCACCCCTCCACTTT; cdr3_aa: CASSRTGDYNSPLHF
clone_size: NA; j_call: TRBJ2-7; d_call: NA; v_call: TRBV3-1/TRBV3-2; cdr3_nt: TGTGCCAGCAGCCAAGATATCCCAGGGGCTTCCTACGAGCAGTACTTC; cdr3_aa: CASSQDIPGASYEQYF
clone_size: NA; j_call: TRBJ1-3; d_call: TRBD1; v_call: TRBV4-2; cdr3_nt: TGTGCCAGCAGCCTAACCCGACAGGGCCCTGGAAACACCATATATTTT; cdr3_aa: CASSLTRQGPGNTIYF
clone_size: NA; j_call: TRBJ1-6; d_call: NA; v_call: TRBV3-1/TRBV3-2; cdr3_nt: TGTGCCAGCAGCCCCTTCCCTTCGGGGGGGACCAACCTCCACTTT; cdr3_aa: CASSPFPSGGTNLHF
clone_size: few; j_call: TRBJ2-3; d_call: NA; v_call: TRBV5-1; cdr3_nt: TGCGCCAGCAGAGATGGACCCGGGACAGATACGCAGTATTTT; cdr3_aa: CASRDGPGTDTQYF
clone_size: NA; j_call: TRBJ2-1; d_call: NA; v_call: TRBV5-1; cdr3_nt: TGCGCCAGCAGCTTGGATGGAAGCTCCTACAATGAGCAGTTCTTC; cdr3_aa: CASSLDGSSYNEQFF
clone_size: NA; j_call: TRBJ1-4; d_call: TRBD1; v_call: TRBV24-1; cdr3_nt: TGTGCCACCAGTGATGGGAGACAGGGACCGTCTGAAAAACTGTTTTTT; cdr3_aa: CATSDGRQGPSEKLFF
clone_size: NA; j_call: TRBJ1-2; d_call: TRBD1; v_call: TRBV2; cdr3_nt: TGTGCCAGCAAGTCAGGGGGCTATGGCTACACCTTC; cdr3_aa: CASKSGGYGYTF
clone_size: NA; j_call: TRBJ1-1; d_call: NA; v_call: TRBV7-8; cdr3_nt: TGTGCCAGCAGCTTAGTGGCTGGGAACCTCGTCACTGAAGCTTTCTTT; cdr3_aa: CASSLVAGNLVTEAFF
clone_size: NA; j_call: TRBJ1-1; d_call: TRBD1; v_call: TRBV9; cdr3_nt: TGTGCCAGCAGCGTAGCGACAGGGACAGGGCCTCGGGGTGAAGCTTTCTTT; cdr3_aa: CASSVATGTGPRGEAFF
clone_size: NA; j_call: TRBJ2-2; d_call: TRBD1; v_call: TRBV10-3; cdr3_nt: TGTGCCATCAGTCTTCCGGGACAGTCGCGCACCGGGGAGCTGTTTTTT; cdr3_aa: CAISLPGQSRTGELFF
clone_size: NA; j_call: TRBJ1-2; d_call: NA; v_call: TRBV29-1; cdr3_nt: TGCAGCGTCCCTAAGGGAGGGACTAACTATGGCTACACCTTC; cdr3_aa: CSVPKGGTNYGYTF
clone_size: once; j_call: TRBJ1-5; d_call: NA; v_call: TRBV5-1; cdr3_nt: TGCGCCAGCAGCTTGTCTGGGGTCAGCAATCAGCCCCAGCATTTT; cdr3_aa: CASSLSGVSNQPQHF
clone_size: NA; j_call: TRBJ2-7; d_call: NA; v_call: TRBV7-2; cdr3_nt: TGTGCCAGCAGCCCCTCGACGGGGACCTACGAGCAGTACTTC; cdr3_aa: CASSPSTGTYEQYF
clone_size: NA; j_call: TRBJ1-6; d_call: TRBD1; v_call: TRBV28; cdr3_nt: TGTGCCAGCAGTTTAGGGGAGACAGGGGTCTCACCCCTCCACTTT; cdr3_aa: CASSLGETGVSPLHF
clone_size: NA; j_call: TRBJ2-2; d_call: TRBD1; v_call: TRBV6-2/TRBV6-3; cdr3_nt: TGTGCCAGCAGTGATCGACAGGGCCGCACCGGGGAGCTGTTTTTT; cdr3_aa: CASSDRQGRTGELFF
clone_size: NA; j_call: TRBJ1-3; d_call: NA; v_call: TRBV28; cdr3_nt: TGTGCCAGCATGGGGGTTCGAAACACCATATATTTT; cdr3_aa: CASMGVRNTIYF
clone_size: few; j_call: TRBJ2-3; d_call: NA; v_call: TRBV5-6; cdr3_nt: TGTGCCAGCAGCTTGGACTGGCGTAGCACAGATACGCAGTATTTT; cdr3_aa: CASSLDWRSTDTQYF
clone_size: NA; j_call: TRBJ1-6; d_call: NA; v_call: TRBV3-1/TRBV3-2; cdr3_nt: TGTGCCAGCAGCCAAGGACCAACCCTCCACTTT; cdr3_aa: CASSQGPTLHF
clone_size: NA; j_call: TRBJ1-4; d_call: NA; v_call: TRBV4-1; cdr3_nt: TGCGCCAGCAGCCAGGGTCCGGAGCCACGAGGGGAAAAACTGTTTTTT; cdr3_aa: CASSQGPEPRGEKLFF
clone_size: NA; j_call: TRBJ1-1; d_call: NA; v_call: TRBV4-1; cdr3_nt: TGCGCCAGCAGCCAAGACGCGAGGGCCAATGAAGCTTTCTTT; cdr3_aa: CASSQDARANEAFF
clone_size: NA; j_call: TRBJ1-3; d_call: NA; v_call: TRBV7-9; cdr3_nt: TGTGCTCTAGTAACTGACTCTGGAAACACCATATATTTT; cdr3_aa: CALVTDSGNTIYF
clone_size: NA; j_call: TRBJ1-6; d_call: NA; v_call: TRBV6-5; cdr3_nt: TGTGCCAGCAGCCGGACAGAGAATTCACCCCTCCACTTT; cdr3_aa: CASSRTENSPLHF
clone_size: NA; j_call: TRBJ2-3; d_call: NA; v_call: TRBV13; cdr3_nt: TGTGCCAGCAGTGTGGGGGCCCGAATTGAATACACAGATACGCAGTATTTT; cdr3_aa: CASSVGARIEYTDTQYF
clone_size: few; j_call: TRBJ2-3; d_call: NA; v_call: TRBV27; cdr3_nt: TGTGCCAGCAGTTTATTGAGCACAGATACGCAGTATTTT; cdr3_aa: CASSLLSTDTQYF
clone_size: NA; j_call: TRBJ1-2; d_call: NA; v_call: TRBV28; cdr3_nt: TGTGCCAGCAGCTCGACAGCCCTGCGTAGAGGCTACACCTTC; cdr3_aa: CASSSTALRRGYTF
clone_size: NA; j_call: TRBJ1-5; d_call: NA; v_call: TRBV29-1; cdr3_nt: TGCAGCGTTGAGGCGTTTTGGGCAGGGCCAACGCCCCAGCATTTT; cdr3_aa: CSVEAFWAGPTPQHF
clone_size: NA; j_call: TRBJ1-5; d_call: NA; v_call: TRBV11-1; cdr3_nt: TGTGCCAGCAGCTTAACTGATTCCAATCAGCCCCAGCATTTT; cdr3_aa: CASSLTDSNQPQHF
clone_size: NA; j_call: TRBJ2-3; d_call: TRBD2; v_call: TRBV11-3; cdr3_nt: TGTGCCAGCAGCTTAGCCCCGGGACTAGGAATGGATACGCAGTATTTT; cdr3_aa: CASSLAPGLGMDTQYF
clone_size: few; j_call: TRBJ1-4; d_call: NA; v_call: TRBV27; cdr3_nt: TGTGCCAGCAGTTTAAGAGTCTACGGTAATGAAAAACTGTTTTTT; cdr3_aa: CASSLRVYGNEKLFF
clone_size: NA; j_call: TRBJ2-3; d_call: TRBD1; v_call: TRBV5-8; cdr3_nt: TGTGCCAGCAGGCCGGGACAGTCTAGCACAGATACGCAGTATTTT; cdr3_aa: CASRPGQSSTDTQYF